One sample yielded the 28 T cell receptor beta chains listed below, sequenced in a study of T cell responses to AZD1222 COVID-19 vaccine. Measured with immunoSEQ multiplex PCR; TCRdb has only the in-frame clones, and not every one. The data show approximately 260,000 clones, roughly 93% seen once. The source was peripheral blood, collected on day 0 of AZD1222 vaccination. These receptors all stem from an adult in good health.

On this clone: Other nucleotide sequences in the sample specify the same CDR3. V usage is TRBV9 and J usage is TRBJ1-2; no clear D gene. V gave up 3 bases and J gave up 8 bases, with 14 bases separating them. CDR3 length: 13 residues. CDR1 is SGDLS and CDR2 is YYNGEE in the germline V gene. The CDR3 coding sequence is TGTGCCAGCAGCGCCGGTTTAATTGGGGGCTACACCTTC. This encodes CASSAGLIGGYTF. Complete variable domain (other parts from reference TRBV9 and TRBJ1-2): DSGVTQTPKHLITATGQRVTLRCSPRSGDLSVYWYQQSLDQGLQFLIQYYNGEERAKGNILERFSAQQFPDLHSELNLSSLELGDSALYFCASSAGLIGGYTFGSGTRLTVV.

V and J are TRBV7-9 and TRBJ2-5; D not certain. Trimming took 2 bases from V and 9 from J, leaving 16 bases between them. Germline values: CDR1 SEHNR, CDR2 FQNEAQ (reference sequence). The CDR3 sequence is 14 residues long. The CDR3 protein is CASSLSRVPGPQYF. Written as DNA, the CDR3 is TGTGCCAGCAGCTTAAGTAGGGTACCAGGCCCCCAGTACTTC.

This clone showed up just once. This rearrangement joins TRBV11-2 to TRBJ2-7, with D possibly matching TRBD1 (5 bases). CDR3 size: 13 residues. Germline CDR1 is SGHAT and CDR2 is FQNNGV. Deletions cut 4 bases from V and 7 bases from J, with 14 bases between. CDR3 in DNA: TGTGCCAGCAGCTCCCTTGGGGCCTTGGAGCAGTACTTC. This sequence encodes CASSSLGALEQYF.

The V call is TRBV2, the J call TRBJ1-2, with 9 bases lining up with TRBD1. V gave up 6 bases and J gave up 8 bases; unmatched junction bases: 4. Per germline, CDR1 SNHLY and CDR2 FYNNEI. This CDR3 contains 12 residues. CDR3 in DNA: TGTGCCAGCAGAGAGGGGACAGGGGGCTACACCTTC. Protein product: CASREGTGGYTF.

V usage is TRBV28 and J usage is TRBJ1-5; D might be TRBD1 (6 bases). CDR1 and CDR2 from the germline V gene are MDHEN and SYDVKM. The length of the CDR3 is 17 residues. V was shortened by 6 bases and J by 2 bases, with 20 bases between the two germline ends. CDR3 sequence: CASSQQRGRERNQPQHF. CDR3 coding DNA: TGTGCCAGCAGCCAGCAGCGGGGGCGCGAGCGCAATCAGCCCCAGCATTTT.

This clone has a handful of counts. The rearrangement joins TRBV6-5 to TRBJ2-7; D gene unclear. This CDR3 is 11 amino acids long. Germline CDR1 MNHEY, CDR2 SVGAGI. V dropped 8 bases and J dropped 6 bases, with 11 bases sitting between them. The CDR3 nucleotides read TGTGCCAGCCAGGCCGGTCGCGAGCAGTACTTC. This translates into CASQAGREQYF.

J is TRBJ2-5 and V is TRBV11-2; D gene ambiguous. Trimming pared 5 bases from V and 2 bases from J, leaving 15 bases between. The germline V gene encodes CDR1 SGHAT and CDR2 FQNNGV. The CDR3 is 15 amino acids. CDR3 in amino acids: CASSTLLKEQETQYF. The CDR3, as DNA: TGTGCCAGCAGCACTCTACTAAAGGAGCAAGAGACCCAGTACTTC.

This rearrangement joins TRBV6-5 to TRBJ1-2, with no clear D. Germline lookup yields CDR1 MNHEY and CDR2 SVGAGI. The V gene lost 7 bases and the J gene lost 3 bases, with 9 bases spanning the gap. The CDR3 spans 12 residues. The CDR3 DNA follows: TGTGCCAGCACCCTTGGGTACTATGGCTACACCTTC. Encoded protein: CASTLGYYGYTF.

The chain carries TRBV24-1 and TRBJ2-2, with no clear D. V was cut by 3 bases and J by 2 bases, with 6 bases left in between. This CDR3 has 14 residues. Per the germline V gene, CDR1 is KGHDR and CDR2 is SFDVKD. The CDR3 DNA follows: TGTGCCACCAGTGATGGGTTTAACACCGGGGAGCTGTTTTTT. It specifies CATSDGFNTGELFF.

This clone was observed a single time. The gene calls are TRBV28 and TRBJ2-7; D may be TRBD1 (6 bases). This CDR3 region has 13 residues. CDR1 MDHEN and CDR2 SYDVKM come from the germline V gene. V lost 4 bases, J lost 2 bases, and 9 bases lay in between. CDR3 residues: CASSSGQTYEQYF. For the CDR3, the DNA is TGTGCCAGCAGTTCCGGACAGACCTACGAGCAGTACTTC.

This clone was counted once. The sample carries other DNA sequences with the same CDR3. This rearrangement joins TRBV9 to TRBJ1-1; D gene uncertain. Trimming left V 0 bases short and J 1 base short, with 4 bases between. In germline, CDR1 is SGDLS, CDR2 YYNGEE. The CDR3 has 13 amino acids. For the CDR3, the DNA is TGTGCCAGCAGCGTAGAGTGGAACACTGAAGCTTTCTTT. Amino acids: CASSVEWNTEAFF.

The V and J genes are TRBV27 and TRBJ1-2; TRBD1 matches 8 bases. CDR1 and CDR2 from the germline V gene are MNHEY and SMNVEV (reference sequence). This CDR3 region has 13 residues. Unmatched junction bases numbered 9, after V lost 9 bases and J lost 6 bases. The CDR3 DNA reads TGTGCCAGTCGGGGACAGGAAACGGATGGCTACACCTTC. This translates into CASRGQETDGYTF.

The DNA for the CDR3 is TGTGCCAGCAGCCAAGTAGCGGGGCCAAACACAGATACGCAGTATTTT. Translated, it gives CASSQVAGPNTDTQYF. This sequence joins TRBV14 and TRBJ2-3; TRBD2 matches 8 bases. The CDR3 has 16 residues. The germline CDR1 and CDR2 sequences are SGHDN and FVKESK. The V segment lost 1 base and the J segment 2 bases; nucleotides outside the gene matches: 5.

The V and J genes are TRBV2 and TRBJ1-2; D not resolved. CDR1 and CDR2 (germline): SNHLY, FYNNEI. There are 13 residues in the CDR3. Trimming removed 1 base from V and 6 bases from J, with 9 bases in between. CDR3 coding DNA: TGTGCCAGCAGTGAAGTCCGTCAGGATGGCTACACCTTC. It encodes CASSEVRQDGYTF.

This clone has a single count. The chain has TRBV28 and TRBJ2-1, with 14 positions matching TRBD2. V dropped 7 bases and J dropped 9; count of bases not matched to a gene: 11. Germline CDR1 reads MDHEN; CDR2 reads SYDVKM. This CDR3 is 16 amino acids long. CDR3 DNA: TGTGCCAGCACTAAAATCGGACTAGCGGGAGGTGGTGAGCAGTTCTTC. It yields the protein CASTKIGLAGGGEQFF.

This clone appeared once. This chain joins TRBV20-1 and TRBJ2-7; TRBD1 agrees at 10 bases. V dropped 3 bases and J dropped 3; count of bases not matched to a gene: 8. This CDR3 contains 15 residues. The germline V gene has CDR1 DFQATT and CDR2 SNEGSKA (reference sequence). In DNA form, the CDR3 reads TGCAGTGCTAGTCCCCGGTGGACAGGGGGCTACGAGCAGTACTTC. Its translation: CSASPRWTGGYEQYF.

The rearrangement uses TRBV19 and TRBJ1-1; 7 bases match TRBD1. The V gene's germline CDR1 is LNHDA and CDR2 SQIVND (reference sequence). The V gene end was trimmed by 6 bases and the J gene end by 4 bases; junction bases not matched to a gene: 8. The CDR3 is 14 residues long. This chain's CDR3 is CASSRRGLGTEAFF. The CDR3 bases are TGTGCCAGTAGCCGTAGGGGGCTGGGCACTGAAGCTTTCTTT.

The chain is built from TRBV27 and TRBJ2-6; no clear D. This CDR3 contains 13 residues. CDR1 is MNHEY, CDR2 SMNVEV, per germline (reference sequence). Trimming stripped 6 bases from V and 0 bases from J, with 3 bases between. Here the CDR3 reads CASRSSGANVLTF. The DNA of the CDR3 is TGTGCCAGCAGGTCCTCTGGGGCCAACGTCCTGACTTTC.

This chain links TRBV7-8 with TRBJ2-3; no definite D call. There are 15 residues in the CDR3. Trimming cost V 4 bases and J 0 bases, with 11 bases left between them. Germline CDR1 reads SGHVS; CDR2 reads FQNEAQ. The CDR3 DNA is TGTGCCAGCAGCTCACCGAGGTTCAGCACAGATACGCAGTATTTT. Its protein product is CASSSPRFSTDTQYF.

The chain joins TRBV28 to TRBJ1-1; D is perhaps TRBD1 (6 bases). CDR3 length: 14 residues. Looked up from germline, CDR1 is MDHEN and CDR2 is SYDVKM. Between the trimmed V and J ends, which lost 2 bases and 4 bases, there was a span of 11 bases. Written as DNA, the CDR3 is TGTGCCAGCAGTTTAGGGGGGCGAATCACTGAAGCTTTCTTT. This encodes CASSLGGRITEAFF.

As DNA, the CDR3 is TGCGCCAGCAGCCTGACAGGTCTCGGGGCCAACGTCCTGACTTTC. Its protein is CASSLTGLGANVLTF. This chain uses TRBV4-1 with TRBJ2-6; tentative D call: TRBD1 (6 bases). CDR3 length equals 15 residues. The germline V gene encodes CDR1 MGHRA and CDR2 YSYEKL. Trimming took 4 bases from V and 4 from J, leaving 11 bases between them.

This clone appeared once. The chain couples TRBV10-3 to TRBJ1-2, with D hard to call. The CDR3 consists of 12 residues. CDR1 is ENHRY, CDR2 SYGVKD, per germline. Trimming took 4 bases from V and 7 from J, leaving 10 bases between them. Here the CDR3 reads CAISGVEGGYTF. In DNA, the CDR3 is TGTGCCATCAGTGGGGTCGAGGGTGGCTACACCTTC.

J is TRBJ2-3 and V is TRBV30; 7 positions agree with TRBD2. This CDR3 comprises 17 residues. In germline, CDR1 is GTSNPN, CDR2 SVGIG (reference sequence). Unmatched junction bases numbered 18, after V lost 0 bases and J lost 9 bases. The CDR3 protein is CAWSVQRGPQRGYTQYF. CDR3 bases: TGTGCCTGGAGTGTACAGCGGGGTCCACAGAGAGGTTACACGCAGTATTTT.

This clone was counted a few times. The chain carries TRBV5-5 and TRBJ1-2, with D possibly being TRBD1 (5 bases). Germline loops: CDR1 SGHKS, CDR2 YYEKEE (reference sequence). The CDR3 covers 13 residues. V lost 2 bases and J lost 10, with 15 bases in between. The CDR3 nucleotides are TGTGCCAGCAGCTTCTATCTGATGACAGTCTACACCTTC. This gives the protein CASSFYLMTVYTF.

V is TRBV7-2 and J is TRBJ1-2, with 8 bases identical to TRBD1. The CDR3 loop spans 14 amino acids. Losses at the gene ends were 2 bases for V and 7 bases for J; bases not matched to a gene: 6. CDR1 and CDR2 from the germline V gene are SGHTA and FQGNSA. CDR3 bases: TGTGCCAGCAGCTTAAAGCAGGGGGCGGGTGGCTACACCTTC. The encoded protein is CASSLKQGAGGYTF. The full variable domain, its missing parts supplied by reference TRBV7-2 and TRBJ1-2, is GAGVSQSPSNKVTEKGKDVELRCDPISGHTALYWYRQSLGQGLEFLIYFQGNSAPDKSGLPSDRFSAERTGGSVSTLTIQRTQQEDSAVYLCASSLKQGAGGYTFGSGTRLTVV.

The chain links TRBV9 to TRBJ2-1; a possible D gene is TRBD2 (6 bases). V gave up 4 bases and J gave up 3 bases, with 20 bases separating them. Germline V gene lookup returns CDR1 SGDLS and CDR2 YYNGEE. The CDR3 is 17 residues long. The CDR3 protein is CASSPVVPGLDYNEQFF. DNA of the CDR3: TGTGCCAGCAGCCCCGTAGTCCCGGGACTCGACTACAATGAGCAGTTCTTC.

The J gene is TRBJ2-1, the V gene TRBV18; 12 bases fit TRBD2. The V and J ends lost 3 bases and 8 bases, in that order; junction bases with no gene match: 5. CDR1 is KGHSH and CDR2 is LQKENI in the germline V gene. The CDR3 has 15 residues. The CDR3 here is CASSPLASGRDEQFF. CDR3 coding DNA: TGTGCCAGCTCACCTTTGGCTAGCGGGAGGGATGAGCAGTTCTTC.

The chain is built from TRBV5-4 and TRBJ1-4, with D perhaps TRBD1 (5 bases). This CDR3 contains 16 residues. V was trimmed by 3 bases and J by 0 bases, leaving 12 bases between them. Germline values: CDR1 SGHNT, CDR2 YYREEE (reference sequence). CDR3 loop: CASSSQGRATNEKLFF. CDR3 bases: TGTGCCAGCAGCTCCCAGGGCCGAGCAACTAATGAAAAACTGTTTTTT.